This T cell receptor (beta chain) was observed in a study of CD8+CD57+ T cells in acquired aplastic anemia. For the study at large: The sorted CD4+ and CD8+ cells yielded an average around 3 ug of DNA.

This clonotype was picked up one time. The TCR beta profiling, which covered VDJ combination and CDR3 sequence, was carried out using genomic DNA as the template. Using its own MiXCR run on the reads, TCRdb lists one record per CDR3 protein. Of more than 150,000 distinct CDR3 sequences in the sample, roughly 45% were seen once. Sequenced patients had shown CD8+CD57+ cell expansion by flow cytometry. Each patient carried a diagnosis of severe acquired aplastic anemia. The V and J ends lost 4 bases and 7 bases, in that order; junction bases with no gene match: 9. Germline CDR1 reads LGHNA; CDR2 reads YNFKEQ. The CDR3 loop spans 16 amino acids.

The chain combines TRBV4-2 with TRBJ2-7; the match to TRBD2 covers 14 bases. The sample comprised sorted CD4+, CD8+, or CD8+CD57+ T cells (not recorded which) from PBMCs. The sequence was collected from a human donor with aplastic anemia. The CDR3 bases are TGTGCCAGCAGCCTTCGACCGGGACTAGCGGGGGTAGAGCAGTACTTC. It encodes CASSLRPGLAGVEQYF.